One and the same sample provided the 24 T cell receptor beta chains below, sequenced in a study of radiotherapy plus CTLA-4 blockade in lung cancer. Assay used: immunoSEQ multiplex PCR; TCRdb lists only in-frame clones, some missing. The top ten clones hold approximately 4.9% of a sample with around 91,000 clones, just over 85% of them seen once. The sample was peripheral blood, taken from a patient treated with radiotherapy plus ipilimumab. The receptors were sampled from a human donor with non-small cell lung cancer that progressed on radiotherapy plus ipilimumab.

V usage is TRBV11-1 and J usage is TRBJ1-1; TRBD1 might be the D (6 bases). V was clipped by 5 bases and J by 0 bases, with 13 bases between them. This CDR3 comprises 15 residues. CDR1 and CDR2 from the germline V gene are SGHAT and FQDESV (reference sequence). In DNA form, the CDR3 reads TGTGCCAGCAGCGTACGGGGGCTCATGAACACTGAAGCTTTCTTT. Its protein product is CASSVRGLMNTEAFF.

The CDR3 DNA follows: TGTGCCAGCAGTGAGGATCTTGGGCCGCGGGGTGGCTACACCTTC. Its translation: CASSEDLGPRGGYTF. V is TRBV2 and J is TRBJ1-2; D is uncertain. CDR1 is SNHLY and CDR2 is FYNNEI in the germline V gene. The CDR3 loop spans 15 amino acids. The germline V and J ends were trimmed by 3 bases and 7 bases, with 18 bases remaining between them. Supplemented by reference TRBV2 and TRBJ1-2, the full variable domain reads EPEVTQTPSHQVTQMGQEVILRCVPISNHLYFYWYRQILGQKVEFLVSFYNNEISEKSEIFDDQFSVERPDGSNFTLKIRSTKLEDSAMYFCASSEDLGPRGGYTFGSGTRLTVV.

The chain links TRBV5-6 to TRBJ1-1; a possible D gene is TRBD1 (5 bases). Trimming took off 5 bases at V and 7 bases at J, with 12 bases between the two ends. Germline V lookup: CDR1 SGHDT, CDR2 YYEEEE. The CDR3 has 12 residues. This CDR3 is CASSPGPLEAFF. The CDR3 bases are TGTGCCAGCAGTCCGGGACCGCTTGAAGCTTTCTTT.

This chain uses TRBV11-3 with TRBJ2-7; TRBD1 matches at 9 bases. Germline values: CDR1 SGHNT, CDR2 YENEEA. This CDR3 spans 14 amino acids. V was clipped by 7 bases and J by 6 bases; unmatched bases: 10. The CDR3 here is CASTQGQGTGEQYF. CDR3 in DNA: TGTGCCAGCACCCAGGGACAGGGAACGGGCGAGCAGTACTTC.

CDR3 sequence reads: CASSPPGPRGYEQYF. The CDR3, as DNA: TGTGCCAGCAGCCCTCCCGGCCCCCGGGGTTACGAGCAGTACTTC. The gene calls are TRBV7-4 and TRBJ2-7, with D tentatively TRBD2 (5 bases). Germline V CDR1 and CDR2: SGHVT, SQSDAQ. Trimming cost V 5 bases and J 4 bases, with 18 bases left between them. This CDR3 contains 15 residues.

The rearrangement joins TRBV5-1 to TRBJ2-1, with TRBD2 as a possible D gene (6 bases). Germline V gene lookup returns CDR1 SGHRS and CDR2 YFSETQ. The CDR3 is made up of 15 amino acids. The germline V and J ends were trimmed by 0 bases and 2 bases, with 9 bases remaining between them. The CDR3, as DNA: TGCGCCAGCAGCTTGGTGGCGGGGACCTACAATGAGCAGTTCTTC. Amino acids: CASSLVAGTYNEQFF.

This clone appeared a few times. The rearrangement joins TRBV6-6 to TRBJ1-1; 9 bases are a match to TRBD1. This CDR3 has 13 amino acids. Germline values: CDR1 MNHNY, CDR2 SVGAGI (reference sequence). V gave up 7 bases and J gave up 10 bases; unmatched junction bases: 10. The chain's CDR3 is CASTPGQGSGAFF. The CDR3 bases are TGTGCCAGCACGCCAGGACAGGGGAGCGGAGCTTTCTTT.

The CDR3 region is CASSFDPGTGELGDEKLFF. The CDR3 DNA sequence: TGCGCCAGCAGCTTTGATCCCGGGACAGGGGAGCTCGGAGATGAAAAACTGTTTTTT. The V gene is TRBV5-1, the J gene TRBJ1-4, with TRBD1 identical over 10 bases. CDR3 length: 19 residues. CDR1 is SGHRS and CDR2 is YFSETQ in the germline V gene. V lost 2 bases, J lost 6 bases, and 16 bases stayed unmatched.

The count of this clone is one. The rearrangement joins TRBV7-2 to TRBJ2-1; D unclear. V lost 3 bases to trimming and J lost 9 bases, with 18 bases between them. Germline loops: CDR1 SGHTA, CDR2 FQGNSA. The CDR3 extends over 15 amino acids. CDR3 region: CASSFGHSVGGEQFF. DNA for the CDR3: TGTGCCAGCAGCTTCGGCCATTCTGTTGGTGGTGAGCAGTTCTTC.

The chain recombines TRBV5-1 with TRBJ1-2; D is unresolved. Germline values: CDR1 SGHRS, CDR2 YFSETQ. The CDR3 length is 13 residues. V lost 0 bases to trimming and J lost 8 bases, with 11 bases between them. The chain's CDR3 is CASSLVGSGGYTF. For the CDR3, the DNA is TGCGCCAGCAGCTTGGTGGGGTCGGGCGGCTACACCTTC.

V gene TRBV19 combines with J gene TRBJ2-3; 10 nucleotides line up with TRBD2. V trimming: 2 bases; J trimming: 2 bases; junction bases outside the gene matches: 4. Germline CDR1 is LNHDA and CDR2 is SQIVND (reference sequence). The CDR3 consists of 16 residues. The CDR3 reads CASSIRLAGATDTQYF. The CDR3 bases are TGTGCCAGTAGTATAAGGCTAGCGGGAGCCACAGATACGCAGTATTTT.

This chain uses TRBV7-6 with TRBJ2-7, with D possibly matching TRBD2 (6 bases). The CDR3 contains 14 residues. V gave up 0 bases and J gave up 3 bases, with 9 bases separating them. Germline loops: CDR1 SGHVS, CDR2 FNYEAQ. The CDR3 is CASSLASAGYEQYF. CDR3 nucleotides: TGTGCCAGCAGCTTAGCTTCAGCGGGCTACGAGCAGTACTTC.

The chain couples TRBV18 to TRBJ2-7; no clear D. This CDR3 comprises 15 residues. Per the germline V gene, CDR1 is KGHSH and CDR2 is LQKENI. V lost 4 bases and J 8 bases, leaving 21 bases between the germline ends. The CDR3 DNA reads as TGTGCCAGCTCACGCCTGGGCTCCCCCGAACTTCAGCAGTACTTC. Its translation: CASSRLGSPELQQYF.

The chain links TRBV9 to TRBJ2-3; 10 bases map to TRBD2. This CDR3 is built from 17 residues. Germline CDR1 is SGDLS and CDR2 is YYNGEE. With V trimmed by 4 bases and J by 4 bases, 12 bases remained unmatched. The CDR3 reads CASSPYGTSVSADTQYF. The CDR3 DNA reads as TGTGCCAGCAGCCCCTACGGGACTAGCGTATCAGCAGATACGCAGTATTTT.

The rearrangement uses TRBV4-2 and TRBJ2-2; the match to TRBD2 covers 13 bases. This CDR3 is built from 20 residues. The germline CDR1 and CDR2 sequences are LGHNA and YNFKEQ. V was clipped by 3 bases and J by 4 bases; unmatched bases: 14. CDR3 residues: CASSHVPGTSGMGGTGELFF. As DNA, the CDR3 is TGTGCCAGCAGCCACGTTCCCGGGACTAGCGGGATGGGGGGCACCGGGGAGCTGTTTTTT.

The V and J genes are TRBV27 and TRBJ2-2; a possible D gene is TRBD1 (7 bases). Deletions cut 9 bases from V and 1 base from J, with 12 bases between. Germline assignment: CDR1 MNHEY and CDR2 SMNVEV (reference sequence). The CDR3 is 14 amino acids. The CDR3 region has the DNA TGTGCCAGTTGGAGGGGGCTGAACACCGGGGAGCTGTTTTTT. It translates to CASWRGLNTGELFF.

This chain uses TRBV10-3 with TRBJ2-7, with 8 positions matching TRBD2. Germline V gives CDR1 ENHRY, CDR2 SYGVKD. The CDR3 extends over 17 amino acids. The junction had 12 bases not matched to a gene; V was cut back by 3 bases and J by 2 bases. CDR3 nucleotides: TGTGCCATCAGTGACTCACTCGGGAGGGACGCTGCCTACGAGCAGTACTTC. Translating gives CAISDSLGRDAAYEQYF.

The chain is built from TRBV28 and TRBJ2-7, with TRBD2 as a possible D gene (5 bases). CDR1 and CDR2 from the germline V gene are MDHEN and SYDVKM. The V and J ends lost 5 bases and 0 bases respectively, with 11 bases between them. This CDR3 comprises 14 residues. The CDR3 sequence is CASSQRASSYEQYF. In nucleotides, the CDR3 is TGTGCCAGCAGTCAGAGGGCAAGCTCCTACGAGCAGTACTTC.

The genes are TRBV19 and TRBJ1-1; D not certain. The CDR3 covers 12 residues. V was pared by 5 bases and J by 5 bases, with 9 bases between. Germline CDR1 reads LNHDA; CDR2 reads SQIVND (reference sequence). This CDR3 is CASSWGWTEAFF. CDR3 nucleotide sequence: TGTGCCAGTAGTTGGGGTTGGACTGAAGCTTTCTTT.

This chain uses TRBV18 with TRBJ2-7; D is perhaps TRBD2 (6 bases). Trimming stripped 4 bases from V and 2 bases from J, with 12 bases between. Germline V gives CDR1 KGHSH, CDR2 LQKENI. CDR3 length: 14 residues. CDR3 sequence: CASSLGGIAYEQYF. The CDR3, as DNA: TGTGCCAGCTCACTCGGCGGGATCGCCTACGAGCAGTACTTC.

This chain joins TRBV2 and TRBJ1-2, with a tentative D call TRBD1 (6 bases). The germline V gene has CDR1 SNHLY and CDR2 FYNNEI. Between the trimmed V and J ends, which lost 6 bases and 1 base, there was a span of 6 bases. This CDR3 contains 12 residues. The CDR3 DNA sequence: TGTGCCAGCAGACAGGGTAACTATGGCTACACCTTC. It specifies CASRQGNYGYTF.

This clone appeared a single time. The V and J genes are TRBV9 and TRBJ2-3; no firm D call. CDR1 SGDLS and CDR2 YYNGEE come from the germline V gene. This CDR3 contains 13 residues. Trimming removed 5 bases at V and 3 bases at J, with 10 bases between. CDR3 sequence (DNA): TGTGCCAGCAGTACGGAGCTAACAGATACGCAGTATTTT. Residues: CASSTELTDTQYF. Based on the CDR3 plus reference TRBV9 and TRBJ2-3, the full variable domain is DSGVTQTPKHLITATGQRVTLRCSPRSGDLSVYWYQQSLDQGLQFLIQYYNGEERAKGNILERFSAQQFPDLHSELNLSSLELGDSALYFCASSTELTDTQYFGPGTRLTVL.

This rearrangement joins TRBV6-5 to TRBJ2-7; D is perhaps TRBD2 (5 bases). V was trimmed by 5 bases and J by 9 bases, leaving 17 bases between them. Germline V gene data show CDR1 as MNHEY and CDR2 as SVGAGI. This CDR3 has 13 amino acids. The CDR3 sequence is CASSVTRGWVQYF. The CDR3 DNA reads as TGTGCCAGCAGTGTGACCCGGGGATGGGTGCAGTACTTC.

The chain recombines TRBV5-1 with TRBJ2-4, with a possible D match to TRBD1 (5 bases). Germline CDR1 is SGHRS and CDR2 is YFSETQ. CDR3 size: 19 residues. Trimming shortened V by 6 bases and J by 3 bases, and 28 bases separated the two germline ends. CDR3 nucleotides: TGCGCCAGCATGGAAGGAGAGGAGACAGTGTCCCTTCGCAAAAACATTCAGTACTTC. This encodes CASMEGEETVSLRKNIQYF.